This is a list of T cell receptor beta chains from one sample in a study of T-cell reconstitution after alpha-beta-depleted transplantation in children. MiXCR was run by TCRdb on the PCR reads, yielding one entry per CDR3 protein. The sample contains 750,000 to 950,000 distinct CDR3 sequences, approximately 15% of which appear only once. The material sequenced was PBMCs, mostly from graft donor cells, taken 360 days after TCRalphabeta/CD19-depleted stem cell transplant. The source of these receptors is a male patient younger than 18 who had a stem cell transplant for acute lymphoblastic leukemia, so the T cells may come from the graft donor. Both conserved end residues are part of each CDR3. D genes are given only for firm matches. Rows may omit the clone size; those that give it use once, few, many or a size class.

D	V	J	size	CDR3	DNA
TRBD2	TRBV12-3/TRBV12-4	TRBJ2-7	few	CASSLVQYSGVYEQYF	TGTGCCAGCAGTTTAGTCCAATATAGCGGGGTGTACGAGCAGTACTTC
NA	TRBV12-3/TRBV12-4	TRBJ2-1	NA	CASSSSGLVERKNNEQFF	TGTGCCAGCAGTTCTAGTGGCTTGGTGGAGCGGAAAAACAATGAGCAGTTCTTC
NA	TRBV18	TRBJ2-5	NA	CASSRRGVKETQYF	TGTGCCAGCTCACGACGGGGCGTAAAAGAGACCCAGTACTTC
NA	TRBV9	TRBJ2-3	few	CASSARRVPTDTQYF	TGTGCCAGCAGCGCTCGTAGGGTCCCCACAGATACGCAGTATTTT
NA	TRBV4-1	TRBJ2-7	NA	CASSQDWTARYEQYF	TGCGCCAGCAGCCAAGATTGGACAGCGCGTTACGAGCAGTACTTC
TRBD1	TRBV6-1	TRBJ2-1	NA	CASRGDRGLNNEQFF	TGTGCCAGCAGAGGGGACAGGGGATTGAACAATGAGCAGTTCTTC
TRBD2	TRBV7-6	TRBJ2-5	NA	CASSYGLVSGETQYF	TGTGCCAGCAGCTACGGACTAGTGAGTGGCGAGACCCAGTACTTC
NA	TRBV4-1	TRBJ2-3	few	CASSPLVSYRADTQYF	TGCGCCAGCAGCCCACTAGTCTCCTATCGGGCAGATACGCAGTATTTT
NA	TRBV5-1	TRBJ2-2	NA	CASSSGQANTGELFF	TGCGCCAGCAGCTCGGGACAAGCGAACACCGGGGAGCTGTTTTTT
NA	TRBV7-3	TRBJ2-7	NA	CASSLGGMEQYF	TGTGCCAGCAGCTTAGGTGGAATGGAGCAGTACTTC
NA	TRBV10-3	TRBJ2-7	few	CAISESHPYEQYF	TGTGCCATCAGTGAGTCGCACCCCTACGAGCAGTACTTC
NA	TRBV7-7	TRBJ2-3	few	CASSFGTGTQYF	TGTGCCAGCAGCTTCGGGACGGGTACGCAGTATTTT
NA	TRBV27	TRBJ2-1	NA	CASSPGPESNEQFF	TGTGCCAGCAGTCCAGGCCCAGAGTCCAATGAGCAGTTCTTC
NA	TRBV29-1	TRBJ1-1	NA	CSVAEGGIMNTEAFF	TGCAGCGTTGCCGAGGGGGGGATTATGAACACTGAAGCTTTCTTT
TRBD2	TRBV6-4	TRBJ2-2	few	CASSDWTSGGTGELFF	TGTGCCAGCAGTGACTGGACTAGCGGAGGGACCGGGGAGCTGTTTTTT
NA	TRBV20-1	TRBJ2-7	few	CSARDRGGPEGQYF	TGCAGTGCTAGAGATCGTGGGGGCCCCGAGGGGCAGTACTTC
TRBD2	TRBV6-1	TRBJ2-7	many	CASSPGLAGVSYEQYF	TGTGCCAGCAGCCCAGGACTAGCGGGAGTATCCTACGAGCAGTACTTC
NA	TRBV24-1	TRBJ2-1	NA	CATRDHPRNEQFF	TGTGCCACCAGGGACCATCCTCGCAATGAGCAGTTCTTC
TRBD1	TRBV11-2	TRBJ2-1	NA	CASSPSWTGRFNEQFF	TGTGCCAGCAGCCCGTCCTGGACAGGGAGATTCAATGAGCAGTTCTTC
TRBD2	TRBV5-1	TRBJ2-1	NA	CASSLARAGVYNEQFF	TGCGCCAGCAGCTTGGCAAGGGCGGGAGTGTACAATGAGCAGTTCTTC
TRBD2	TRBV10-2	TRBJ2-7	few	CASTGLAGTPAYEQYF	TGCGCCAGCACGGGACTAGCGGGAACCCCGGCCTACGAGCAGTACTTC
TRBD2	TRBV6-5	TRBJ2-3	NA	CASRSRASGQYF	TGTGCCAGCAGATCCCGGGCTAGCGGGCAGTATTTT
NA	TRBV2	TRBJ2-7	NA	CASSESPDQYF	TGTGCCAGCAGTGAATCCCCAGACCAGTACTTC